These 18 T cell receptor beta chains came from one sample sequenced in a study of blood T cell repertoires in COVID-19. Here immunoSEQ multiplex PCR was the method, and the copy in TCRdb shows in-frame clones only, minus some. There are around 190,000 clones in the sample; 70% to 90% occur only once, and roughly a sixth lies in the top ten. Sequencing input: peripheral blood. The source is a man in his fifties with COVID-19, enrolled during active disease.

The chain uses TRBV25-1 and TRBJ2-3; D is undetermined. CDR3 size: 12 residues. V was cut by 7 bases and J by 6 bases, with 11 bases left in between. The germline gives CDR1 MGHDK, CDR2 SYGVNS. CDR3 residues: CASTKDGDTQYF. The CDR3 DNA reads TGTGCCAGCACTAAAGACGGGGATACGCAGTATTTT. Full variable domain (outside the CDR3, taken from reference TRBV25-1 and TRBJ2-3): EADIYQTPRYLVIGTGKKITLECSQTMGHDKMYWYQQDPGMELHLIHYSYGVNSTEKGDLSSESTVSRIRTEHFPLTLESARPSHTSQYLCASTKDGDTQYFGPGTRLTVL.

The V call is TRBV13, the J call TRBJ1-1; D is unresolved. The CDR3 sequence is 13 residues long. In germline, CDR1 is PRHDT, CDR2 FYEKMQ (reference sequence). The V gene lost 3 bases and the J gene lost 1 base, with 6 bases spanning the gap. CDR3 DNA sequence: TGTGCCAGCAGCTTGGAGGGGAACACTGAAGCTTTCTTT. Translation: CASSLEGNTEAFF.

This clone was seen only a few times. V usage is TRBV19 and J usage is TRBJ2-2; TRBD2 matches at 11 bases. CDR1 is LNHDA and CDR2 is SQIVND in the germline V gene (reference sequence). With 9 bases clipped from V and 6 bases from J, the junction kept 9 bases outside the gene matches. CDR3 length: 15 residues. Here the CDR3 DNA reads TGTGCCAGCAGAACTAGCGGGAGTTTTCCCGGGGAGCTGTTTTTT. This sequence encodes CASRTSGSFPGELFF.

The gene calls are TRBV15 and TRBJ2-3, with 9 bases matching TRBD2. Per the germline V gene, CDR1 is LNHNV and CDR2 is YYDKDF (reference sequence). The J segment lost 6 bases and the V segment lost 8 bases, leaving 6 bases of the junction unmatched. CDR3 size: 13 residues. CDR3 coding DNA: TGTGCCACCTCTAGCGGGGAAGCGGATACGCAGTATTTT. It is translated as CATSSGEADTQYF.

The chain links TRBV6-5 to TRBJ2-7; the match to TRBD1 covers 8 bases. CDR1 MNHEY and CDR2 SVGAGI come from the germline V gene. V shed 1 base, J shed 7 bases, and the junction held 9 bases outside the gene matches. The length of the CDR3 is 15 residues. CDR3: CASSYFPTGAEEQYF. The DNA for the CDR3 is TGTGCCAGCAGTTACTTCCCGACAGGGGCTGAAGAGCAGTACTTC.

The J gene is TRBJ1-6, the V gene TRBV3-1 (or the pseudogene TRBV3-2); 9 nucleotides line up with TRBD1. There are 15 residues in the CDR3. V lost 5 bases to trimming and J lost 9 bases; unmatched junction nucleotides: 8. Germline assignment: CDR1 LGHDT and CDR2 YNNKEL (reference sequence). CDR3 DNA sequence: TGTGCCAGCAGCATCCGGACAGGGGATGGTTCACCCCTCCACTTT. It specifies CASSIRTGDGSPLHF.

V usage is TRBV6-2 or TRBV6-3 and J usage is TRBJ2-1; D call uncertain. CDR1 is MNHEY, CDR2 SVGEGT, per germline. Trimming stripped 5 bases from V and 8 bases from J, with 10 bases between. This CDR3 comprises 12 residues. Written as DNA, the CDR3 is TGTGCCAGCAGTACTCCCGCCCATGAGCAGTTCTTC. This sequence encodes CASSTPAHEQFF.

The chain links TRBV14 to TRBJ2-3; perhaps TRBD2 as D (7 bases). The CDR3 has 15 residues. With 5 bases removed from V and 4 bases from J, the gap between germline ends came to 16 bases. Germline lookup yields CDR1 SGHDN and CDR2 FVKESK. DNA of the CDR3: TGTGCCAGCAGCACCCACCGGGGGGCTTCAGATACGCAGTATTTT. It specifies CASSTHRGASDTQYF.

CDR3 in DNA: TGTGCCAGTAGAGGAGTAACTGAAGCTTTCTTT. This codes for CASRGVTEAFF. V usage is TRBV19 and J usage is TRBJ1-1; D remains unclear. Trimming stripped 6 bases from V and 5 bases from J, with 7 bases between. Germline V gives CDR1 LNHDA, CDR2 SQIVND (reference sequence). CDR3 length equals 11 residues. Based on the CDR3 plus reference TRBV19 and TRBJ1-1, the full variable domain is DGGITQSPKYLFRKEGQNVTLSCEQNLNHDAMYWYRQDPGQGLRLIYYSQIVNDFQKGDIAEGYSVSREKKESFPLTVTSAQKNPTAFYLCASRGVTEAFFGQGTRLTVV.

Concerning this clone: The same CDR3 is also encoded by other DNA sequences in this sample. V is TRBV5-5 and J is TRBJ1-2, with D possibly TRBD1 on 5 matching bases. This CDR3 is built from 12 residues. Trimming pared 2 bases from V and 6 bases from J, leaving 8 bases between. In germline, CDR1 is SGHKS, CDR2 YYEKEE (reference sequence). The chain's CDR3 is CASSFDRDGYTF. The CDR3, as DNA: TGTGCCAGCAGCTTCGACAGAGATGGCTACACCTTC.

The J gene is TRBJ2-5, the V gene TRBV11-2; 8 bases align to TRBD2. This CDR3 has 15 amino acids. CDR1 is SGHAT, CDR2 FQNNGV, per germline. V was pared by 1 base and J by 3 bases, with 4 bases of the junction left unmatched. The CDR3 here is CASSLGPGLEETQYF. CDR3 in DNA: TGTGCCAGCAGCTTAGGCCCGGGACTAGAAGAGACCCAGTACTTC.

Many counts were recorded for this clone. This chain uses TRBV2 with TRBJ1-2, with D perhaps matching TRBD1 (5 bases). Between the trimmed V and J ends, which lost 3 bases and 5 bases, there was a span of 16 bases. CDR1 is SNHLY and CDR2 is FYNNEI in the germline V gene. This CDR3 is built from 15 residues. This CDR3 is CASSDRASSRYGYTF. CDR3 coding DNA: TGTGCCAGCAGTGACAGGGCATCTTCCAGATATGGCTACACCTTC. Full variable domain (remainder filled in from reference TRBV2 and TRBJ1-2): EPEVTQTPSHQVTQMGQEVILRCVPISNHLYFYWYRQILGQKVEFLVSFYNNEISEKSEIFDDQFSVERPDGSNFTLKIRSTKLEDSAMYFCASSDRASSRYGYTFGSGTRLTVV.

The chain combines TRBV27 with TRBJ1-2, with D perhaps matching TRBD1 (6 bases). The germline gives CDR1 MNHEY, CDR2 SMNVEV (reference sequence). V shed 3 bases and J shed 5 bases, with 22 bases lying between them. CDR3 length: 17 amino acids. This CDR3 is CASSFIPRQGKRYGYTF. DNA for the CDR3: TGTGCCAGCAGTTTCATTCCGCGGCAGGGGAAAAGGTATGGCTACACCTTC.

This chain joins TRBV5-4 and TRBJ2-6; 13 bases line up with TRBD2. The CDR3 loop spans 18 amino acids. V trimming: 4 bases; J trimming: 1 base; junction bases outside the gene matches: 5. Per the germline V gene, CDR1 is SGHNT and CDR2 is YYREEE (reference sequence). CDR3 amino acids: CASSHLLAGGSGANVLTF. The CDR3 DNA sequence: TGTGCCAGCAGCCACCTACTAGCGGGAGGGTCTGGGGCCAACGTCCTGACTTTC.

This chain links TRBV6-6 with TRBJ1-1; TRBD1 matches at 10 bases. The CDR3 loop spans 14 amino acids. Germline V lookup: CDR1 MNHNY, CDR2 SVGAGI (reference sequence). Trimming cost V 5 bases and J 5 bases; bases outside gene matches: 5. As DNA, the CDR3 is TGTGCCAGCAGTGCGGACAGGGGGAGGACTGAAGCTTTCTTT. Translated: CASSADRGRTEAFF.

This chain uses TRBV3-1 (or the pseudogene TRBV3-2) with TRBJ1-6; 7 bases agree with TRBD1. Germline V gene sequence: CDR1 LGHDT, CDR2 YNNKEL (reference sequence). CDR3 length: 13 amino acids. Trimming took 4 bases from V and 9 from J; bases not matched to a gene: 3. Here the CDR3 reads CASSLDRASPLHF. The CDR3 coding sequence is TGTGCCAGCAGCCTTGACAGGGCTTCACCCCTCCACTTT.

This sequence joins TRBV3-1 (or the pseudogene TRBV3-2) and TRBJ2-3; TRBD2 agrees at 10 bases. The ends lost 0 bases at V and 0 bases at J; junction bases unmatched: 9. The CDR3 is 19 residues long. Germline CDR1 is LGHDT and CDR2 is YNNKEL (reference sequence). In nucleotides, the CDR3 is TGTGCCAGCAGCCAAGATTGGGTAGCGGGAGGATTCAGCACAGATACGCAGTATTTT. Translating it yields CASSQDWVAGGFSTDTQYF.

The rearrangement uses TRBV5-1 and TRBJ2-1; TRBD2 agrees at 7 bases. The CDR3 is made up of 16 amino acids. The ends lost 4 bases at V and 0 bases at J; junction bases unmatched: 7. The germline gives CDR1 SGHRS, CDR2 YFSETQ. CDR3 region: CASSRRETSSYNEQFF. The CDR3 DNA reads as TGCGCCAGCAGCAGGCGGGAGACCAGCTCCTACAATGAGCAGTTCTTC.